This TCR beta chain is drawn from a study of blood T cell repertoires in COVID-19. Unmatched junction bases numbered 4, after V lost 0 bases and J lost 4 bases. Germline V gene sequence: CDR1 MNHEY, CDR2 SVGAGI. The CDR3 extends over 15 amino acids. Clones were sequenced by immunoSEQ multiplex PCR, and TCRdb holds only the in-frame ones, with some missing. The sample lists roughly 320,000 clones, approximately 90% occurring once. The clonotype was recovered from a woman between 45 and 60 years old with COVID-19, enrolled during active disease. The rearrangement joins TRBV6-5 to TRBJ2-7; 9 bases match TRBD1. Material: peripheral blood. CDR3 DNA sequence: TGTGCCAGCAGTTACTCGACAGGGGGGCGATACGAGCAGTACTTC. Translated: CASSYSTGGRYEQYF.